This is a list of T cell receptor beta chains from one sample in a study of cytomegalovirus exposure and HLA in healthy donors. TCRdb's copy holds only in-frame clones and misses some; the assay was immunoSEQ multiplex PCR. The sample contains under 200,000 clones, 68% of which appear only once. The sample was PBMCs. The receptor set was obtained from a woman in her late teens or twenties in good health and CMV-seropositive. The CDR3 runs from the conserved cysteine through the conserved F or W. A D gene is named only where the DNA matches it firmly. Clone size appears in some rows only: once, few, many, or a class for an expanded clone.

V	length	size	D	J	DNA	CDR3
TRBV6-6	15	.	TRBD2	TRBJ2-7	TGTGCCAGCAGTTACAGCGGGGGTGACTCCTACGAGCAGTACTTC	CASSYSGGDSYEQYF
TRBV4-3	15	few	.	TRBJ1-4	TGCGCCAGCAGCCGCGCCGGGACCGGGGGTGAAAAACTGTTTTTT	CASSRAGTGGEKLFF
TRBV5-1	14	.	.	TRBJ2-7	TGCGCCAGCAGCTTGATTGGACAGAACTACGAGCAGTACTTC	CASSLIGQNYEQYF
TRBV19	16	.	TRBD2	TRBJ2-7	TGTGCCAGTAGTATTGGGGGACTAGCTTCATCCTACGAGCAGTACTTC	CASSIGGLASSYEQYF
TRBV19	12	.	.	TRBJ2-5	TGTGCCAGTAGTTCTGGAGCGGAGACCCAGTACTTC	CASSSGAETQYF
TRBV14	18	once	TRBD2	TRBJ2-7	TGTGCCAGCAGCCAAGATCGGCGGACTAGCGGAGCTCCCTACGAGCAGTACTTC	CASSQDRRTSGAPYEQYF
TRBV15	14	.	.	TRBJ2-7	TGTGCCACCAGCGTGCCAGGGGTTGGCTACGAGCAGTACTTC	CATSVPGVGYEQYF
TRBV10-2	14	.	TRBD1	TRBJ2-7	TGCGCCAGCAGGCCGGGACAGGGGGCGGGGGAGCAGTACTTC	CASRPGQGAGEQYF
TRBV7-9	13	.	.	TRBJ2-3	TGTGCCAGCAGGAGACAGGACACAGATACGCAGTATTTT	CASRRQDTDTQYF
TRBV28	15	.	TRBD1	TRBJ1-1	TGTGCCAGCAGAAGGGACAGGGGTATGAACACTGAAGCTTTCTTT	CASRRDRGMNTEAFF
TRBV19	14	.	.	TRBJ2-2	TGTGCCAGTAGTGGCCAGGCGAACACCGGGGAGCTGTTTTTT	CASSGQANTGELFF
TRBV6-1	14	.	.	TRBJ2-2	TGTGCCAGCAGTGACAGGGTAGAAACCGGGGAGCTGTTTTTT	CASSDRVETGELFF
TRBV6-4	15	.	TRBD2	TRBJ2-4	TGCGCGCCTTTTAGCGGGGGGGCCTCAAAAAACATTCAGTACTTC	CAPFSGGASKNIQYF
TRBV27	15	.	.	TRBJ2-1	TGTGCCAGCAGCCTCTCCGGGCAGGGGCCCAATGAGCAGTTCTTC	CASSLSGQGPNEQFF
TRBV27	15	.	TRBD1	TRBJ1-4	TGTGCCAGCAGTCCTACAGGGGGCAGCGATGAAAAACTGTTTTTT	CASSPTGGSDEKLFF
TRBV5-1	14	few	.	TRBJ2-1	TGCGCCAGCAGCTACGGAACGACAGGCGGTGAGCAGTTCTTC	CASSYGTTGGEQFF
TRBV27	18	.	TRBD1	TRBJ1-3	TGTGCCAAACACCGACAGGGGAACTTTGCCGTCTCTGGAAACACCATATATTTT	CAKHRQGNFAVSGNTIYF
TRBV6-5	12	few	.	TRBJ1-5	TGTGCCAGTACGAGCCCTCCCCAGCCCCAGCATTTT	CASTSPPQPQHF
TRBV5-1	14	few	.	TRBJ2-1	TGCGCCACGACACGCGGGACCGAATACAATGAGCAGTTCTTC	CATTRGTEYNEQFF
TRBV5-1	13	.	.	TRBJ2-3	TGCGCCAGCAGCCAGAGTCGGGGAGATACGCAGTATTTT	CASSQSRGDTQYF
TRBV27	16	few	TRBD1	TRBJ1-1	TGTGCCAGCAGTTTCGGGCAGGGGGAAAGTTTCACTGAAGCTTTCTTT	CASSFGQGESFTEAFF
TRBV28	13	once	TRBD1	TRBJ2-7	TGTGCCAGCAGATCGGACAGGGTAATCGAGCAGTACTTC	CASRSDRVIEQYF